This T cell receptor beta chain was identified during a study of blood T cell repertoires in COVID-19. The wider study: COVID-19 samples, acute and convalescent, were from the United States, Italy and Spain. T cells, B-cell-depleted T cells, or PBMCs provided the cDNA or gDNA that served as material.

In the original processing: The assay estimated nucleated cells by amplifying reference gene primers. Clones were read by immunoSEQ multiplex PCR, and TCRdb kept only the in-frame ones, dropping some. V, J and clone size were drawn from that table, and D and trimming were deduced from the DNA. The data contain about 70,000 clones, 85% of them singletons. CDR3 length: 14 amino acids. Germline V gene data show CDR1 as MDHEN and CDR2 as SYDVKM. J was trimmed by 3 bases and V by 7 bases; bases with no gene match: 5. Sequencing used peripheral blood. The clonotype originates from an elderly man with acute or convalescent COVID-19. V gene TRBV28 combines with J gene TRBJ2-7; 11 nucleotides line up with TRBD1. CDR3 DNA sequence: TGTGCCAGCATCTCGGGACAGGGGGTCTACGAGCAGTACTTC. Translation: CASISGQGVYEQYF.